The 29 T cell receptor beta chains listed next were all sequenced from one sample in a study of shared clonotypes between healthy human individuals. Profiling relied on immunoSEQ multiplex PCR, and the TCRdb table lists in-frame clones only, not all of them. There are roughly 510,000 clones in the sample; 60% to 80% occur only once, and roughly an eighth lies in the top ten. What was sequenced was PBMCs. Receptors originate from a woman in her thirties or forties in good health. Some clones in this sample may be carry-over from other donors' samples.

CDR3 loop: CASSLGLPVNEQFF. CDR3 nucleotide sequence: TGTGCCAGCAGCTTGGGTCTGCCAGTAAATGAGCAGTTCTTC. V usage is TRBV5-4 and J usage is TRBJ2-1; D unclear. The CDR3 length is 14 residues. CDR1 SGHNT and CDR2 YYREEE come from the germline V gene (reference sequence). V was trimmed by 0 bases and J by 7 bases, leaving 11 bases between them.

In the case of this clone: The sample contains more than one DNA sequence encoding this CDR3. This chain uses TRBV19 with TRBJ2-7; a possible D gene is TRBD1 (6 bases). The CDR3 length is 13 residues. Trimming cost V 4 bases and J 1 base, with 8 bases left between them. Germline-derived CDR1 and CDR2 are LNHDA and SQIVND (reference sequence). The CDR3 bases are TGTGCCAGTAGTAGAAGGGGGTCCTACGAGCAGTACTTC. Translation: CASSRRGSYEQYF.

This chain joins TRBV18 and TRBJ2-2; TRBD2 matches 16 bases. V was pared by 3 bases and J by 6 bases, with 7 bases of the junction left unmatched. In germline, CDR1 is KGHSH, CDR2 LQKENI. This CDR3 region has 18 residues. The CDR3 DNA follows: TGTGCCAGCTCACCCTCCGGGACTAGCGGGAGGGTCGCCGGGGAGCTGTTTTTT. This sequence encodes CASSPSGTSGRVAGELFF.

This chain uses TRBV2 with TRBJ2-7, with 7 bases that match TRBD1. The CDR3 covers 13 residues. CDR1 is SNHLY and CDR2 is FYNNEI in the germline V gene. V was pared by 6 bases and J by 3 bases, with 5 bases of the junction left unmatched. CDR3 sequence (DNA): TGTGCCAGCAGGCCCGGACAGGACTACGAGCAGTACTTC. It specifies CASRPGQDYEQYF.

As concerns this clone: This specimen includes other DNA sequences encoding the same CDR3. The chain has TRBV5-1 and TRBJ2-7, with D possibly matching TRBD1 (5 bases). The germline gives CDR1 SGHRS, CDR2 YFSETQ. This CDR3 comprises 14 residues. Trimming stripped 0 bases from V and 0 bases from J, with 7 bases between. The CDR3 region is CASSLEGRSYEQYF. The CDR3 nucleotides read TGCGCCAGCAGCTTGGAGGGGCGCTCCTACGAGCAGTACTTC. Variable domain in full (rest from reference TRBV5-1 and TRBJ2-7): KAGVTQTPRYLIKTRGQQVTLSCSPISGHRSVSWYQQTPGQGLQFLFEYFSETQRNKGNFPGRFSGRQFSNSRSEMNVSTLELGDSALYLCASSLEGRSYEQYFGPGTRLTVT.

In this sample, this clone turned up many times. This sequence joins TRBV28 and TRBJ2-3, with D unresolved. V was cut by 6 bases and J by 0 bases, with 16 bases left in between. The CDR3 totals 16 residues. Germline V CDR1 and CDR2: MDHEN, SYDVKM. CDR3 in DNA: TGTGCCAGCAGCTACCTCACCAGGCGGAGCACAGATACGCAGTATTTT. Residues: CASSYLTRRSTDTQYF.

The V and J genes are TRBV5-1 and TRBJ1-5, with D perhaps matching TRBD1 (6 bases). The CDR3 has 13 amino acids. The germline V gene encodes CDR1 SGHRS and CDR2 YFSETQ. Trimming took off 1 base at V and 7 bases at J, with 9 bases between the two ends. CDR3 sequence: CASSLTGPQPQHF. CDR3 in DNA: TGCGCCAGCAGCTTGACAGGGCCCCAGCCCCAGCATTTT.

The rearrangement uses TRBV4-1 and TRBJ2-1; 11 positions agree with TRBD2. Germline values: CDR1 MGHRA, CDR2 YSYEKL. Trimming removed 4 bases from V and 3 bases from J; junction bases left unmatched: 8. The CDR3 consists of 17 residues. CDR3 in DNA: TGCGCCAGCAGCCCGAAGACTAGCGGGACCGTCTACAATGAGCAGTTCTTC. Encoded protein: CASSPKTSGTVYNEQFF.

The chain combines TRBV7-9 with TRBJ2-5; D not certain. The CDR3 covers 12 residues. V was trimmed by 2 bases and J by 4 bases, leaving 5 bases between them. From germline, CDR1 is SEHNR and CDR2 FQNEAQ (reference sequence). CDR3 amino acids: CASSLRAETQYF. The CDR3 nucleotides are TGTGCCAGCAGCTTAAGGGCAGAGACCCAGTACTTC.

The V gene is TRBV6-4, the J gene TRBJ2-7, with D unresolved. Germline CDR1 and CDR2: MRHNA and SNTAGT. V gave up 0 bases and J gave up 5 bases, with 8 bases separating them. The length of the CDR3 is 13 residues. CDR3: CASSDSVGDEQYF. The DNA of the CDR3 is TGTGCCAGCAGTGACTCGGTGGGCGACGAGCAGTACTTC.

CDR3: CASSYQQGAGAFF. The CDR3 coding sequence is TGTGCCAGCAGCTACCAACAGGGGGCTGGGGCTTTCTTT. The V and J genes are TRBV7-3 and TRBJ1-1; 9 nucleotides match TRBD1. The CDR3 spans 13 residues. The germline V gene encodes CDR1 SGHTA and CDR2 FQGTGA. The V gene end was trimmed by 4 bases and the J gene end by 11 bases; junction bases not matched to a gene: 8.

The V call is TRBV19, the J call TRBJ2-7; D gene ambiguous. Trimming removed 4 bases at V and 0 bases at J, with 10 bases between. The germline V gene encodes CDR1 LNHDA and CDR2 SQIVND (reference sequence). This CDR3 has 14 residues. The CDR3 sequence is CASSTLGSSYEQYF. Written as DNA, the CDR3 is TGTGCCAGTAGTACCCTAGGAAGCTCCTACGAGCAGTACTTC.

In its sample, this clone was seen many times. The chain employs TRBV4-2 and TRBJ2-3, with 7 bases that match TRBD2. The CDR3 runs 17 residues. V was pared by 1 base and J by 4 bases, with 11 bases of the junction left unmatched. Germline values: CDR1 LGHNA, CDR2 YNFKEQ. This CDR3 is CASSQATSSGVADTQYF. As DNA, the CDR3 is TGTGCCAGCAGCCAAGCGACTAGCTCGGGAGTGGCAGATACGCAGTATTTT.

The CDR3 protein is CASRLGQGRTGELFF. The CDR3, as DNA: TGCGCCAGCAGACTGGGACAGGGGAGAACCGGGGAGCTGTTTTTT. The V gene is TRBV4-1, the J gene TRBJ2-2; 10 bases map to TRBD1. With V trimmed by 6 bases and J by 5 bases, 6 bases remained unmatched. The V gene's germline CDR1 is MGHRA and CDR2 YSYEKL. The CDR3 is 15 amino acids.

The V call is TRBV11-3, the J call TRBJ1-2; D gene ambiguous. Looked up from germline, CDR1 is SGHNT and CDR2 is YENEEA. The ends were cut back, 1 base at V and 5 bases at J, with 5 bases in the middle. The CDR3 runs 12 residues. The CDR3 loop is CASSLGGYGYTF. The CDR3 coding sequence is TGTGCCAGCAGCTTAGGGGGTTATGGCTACACCTTC.

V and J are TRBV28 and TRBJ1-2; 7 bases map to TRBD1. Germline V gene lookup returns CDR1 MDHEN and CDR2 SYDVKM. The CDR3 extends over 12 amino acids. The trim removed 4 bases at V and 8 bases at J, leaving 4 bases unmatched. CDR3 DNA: TGTGCCAGCAGTTCCCGGACAGGAGGCTACACCTTC. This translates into CASSSRTGGYTF.

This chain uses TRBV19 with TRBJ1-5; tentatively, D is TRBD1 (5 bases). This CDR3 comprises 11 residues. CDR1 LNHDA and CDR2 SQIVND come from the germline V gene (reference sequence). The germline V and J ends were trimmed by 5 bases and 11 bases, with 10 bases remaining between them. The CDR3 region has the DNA TGTGCCAGTAGTCTCATGGGGGCCCAGCATTTT. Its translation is CASSLMGAQHF.

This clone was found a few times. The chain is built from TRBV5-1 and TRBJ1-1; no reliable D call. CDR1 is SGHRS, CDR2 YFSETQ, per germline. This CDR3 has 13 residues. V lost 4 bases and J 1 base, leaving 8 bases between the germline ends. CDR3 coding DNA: TGCGCCAGCAGCATGACAACGAACACTGAAGCTTTCTTT. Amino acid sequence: CASSMTTNTEAFF.

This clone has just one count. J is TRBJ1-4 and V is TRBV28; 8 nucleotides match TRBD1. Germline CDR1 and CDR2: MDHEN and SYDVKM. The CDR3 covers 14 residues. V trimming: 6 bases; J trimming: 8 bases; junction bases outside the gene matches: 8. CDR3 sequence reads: CASSPGQAPEKLFF. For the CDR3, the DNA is TGTGCCAGCAGCCCGGGACAGGCCCCGGAAAAACTGTTTTTT.

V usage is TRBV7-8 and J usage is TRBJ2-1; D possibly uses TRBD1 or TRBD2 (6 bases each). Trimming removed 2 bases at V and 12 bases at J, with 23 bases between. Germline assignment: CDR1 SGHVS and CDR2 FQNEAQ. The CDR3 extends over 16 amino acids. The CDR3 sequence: CASSLRFQGRRFGQFF. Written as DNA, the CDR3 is TGTGCCAGCAGCTTAAGGTTCCAGGGGAGGAGGTTTGGGCAGTTCTTC.

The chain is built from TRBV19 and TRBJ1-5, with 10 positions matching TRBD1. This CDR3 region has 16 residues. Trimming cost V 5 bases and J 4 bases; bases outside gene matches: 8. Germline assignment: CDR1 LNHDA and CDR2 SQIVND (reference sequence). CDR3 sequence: CASSSTGGWGNQPQHF. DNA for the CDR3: TGTGCCAGTAGTTCGACAGGGGGCTGGGGGAATCAGCCCCAGCATTTT. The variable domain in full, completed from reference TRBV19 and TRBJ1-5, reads DGGITQSPKYLFRKEGQNVTLSCEQNLNHDAMYWYRQDPGQGLRLIYYSQIVNDFQKGDIAEGYSVSREKKESFPLTVTSAQKNPTAFYLCASSSTGGWGNQPQHFGDGTRLSIL.

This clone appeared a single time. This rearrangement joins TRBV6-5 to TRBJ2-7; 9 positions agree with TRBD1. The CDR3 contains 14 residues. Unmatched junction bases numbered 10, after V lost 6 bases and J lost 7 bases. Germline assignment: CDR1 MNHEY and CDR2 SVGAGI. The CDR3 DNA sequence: TGTGCCAGCAGGGATCTTACAGGGGGCAAAGAGCAGTACTTC. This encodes CASRDLTGGKEQYF.

CDR3 nucleotide sequence: TGTGCCAGCAGCAATAGGGGGGGACAGCCCTCCTACGAGCAGTACTTC. Encoded protein: CASSNRGGQPSYEQYF. This chain uses TRBV7-2 with TRBJ2-7, with D perhaps matching TRBD1 or TRBD2 (7 bases each). Germline CDR1 SGHTA, CDR2 FQGNSA. Trimming pared 5 bases from V and 0 bases from J, leaving 17 bases between. The CDR3 consists of 16 residues.

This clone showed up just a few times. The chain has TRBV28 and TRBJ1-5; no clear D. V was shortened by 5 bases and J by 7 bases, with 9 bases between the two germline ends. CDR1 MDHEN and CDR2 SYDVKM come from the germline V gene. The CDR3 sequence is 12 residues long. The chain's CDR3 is CASSLARQPQHF. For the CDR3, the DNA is TGTGCCAGCAGTCTCGCAAGGCAGCCCCAGCATTTT.

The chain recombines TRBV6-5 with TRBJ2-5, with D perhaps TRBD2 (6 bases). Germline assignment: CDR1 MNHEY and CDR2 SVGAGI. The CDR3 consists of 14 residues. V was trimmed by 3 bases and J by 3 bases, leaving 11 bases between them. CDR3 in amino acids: CASSYTGVEETQYF. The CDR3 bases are TGTGCCAGCAGTTATACGGGAGTGGAAGAGACCCAGTACTTC.

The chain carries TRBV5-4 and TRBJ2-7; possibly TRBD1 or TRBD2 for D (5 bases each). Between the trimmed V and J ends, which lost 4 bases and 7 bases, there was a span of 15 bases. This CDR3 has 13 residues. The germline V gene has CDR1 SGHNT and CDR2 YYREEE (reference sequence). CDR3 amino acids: CASSLVGTDEQYF. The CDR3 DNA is TGTGCCAGCAGCCTCGTCGGGACCGATGAGCAGTACTTC. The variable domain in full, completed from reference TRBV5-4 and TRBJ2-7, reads ETGVTQSPTHLIKTRGQQVTLRCSSQSGHNTVSWYQQALGQGPQFIFQYYREEENGRGNFPPRFSGLQFPNYSSELNVNALELDDSALYLCASSLVGTDEQYFGPGTRLTVT.

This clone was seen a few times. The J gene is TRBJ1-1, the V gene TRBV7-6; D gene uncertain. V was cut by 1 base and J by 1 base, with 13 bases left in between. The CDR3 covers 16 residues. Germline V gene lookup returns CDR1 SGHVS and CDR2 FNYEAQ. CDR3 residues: CASSLDRATWNTEAFF. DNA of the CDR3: TGTGCCAGCAGCTTAGATAGGGCCACCTGGAACACTGAAGCTTTCTTT.

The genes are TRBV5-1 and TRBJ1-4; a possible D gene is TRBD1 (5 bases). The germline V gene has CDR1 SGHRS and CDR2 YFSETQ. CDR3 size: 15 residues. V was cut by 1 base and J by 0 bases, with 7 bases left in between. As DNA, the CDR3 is TGCGCCAGCAGCTTGAGGACACCAACTAATGAAAAACTGTTTTTT. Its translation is CASSLRTPTNEKLFF.

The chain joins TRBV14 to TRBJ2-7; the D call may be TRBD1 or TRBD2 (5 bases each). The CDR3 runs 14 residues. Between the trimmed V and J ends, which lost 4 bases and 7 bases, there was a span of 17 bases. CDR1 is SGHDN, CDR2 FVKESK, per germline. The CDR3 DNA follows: TGTGCCAGCAGCCCTTCCGGGCTTTGGGGGGAGCAGTACTTC. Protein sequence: CASSPSGLWGEQYF.